This T cell receptor beta chain comes out of a study of cytomegalovirus exposure and HLA in healthy donors. On the study more broadly: HLA-typed donors were the source of roughly 85 million unique TCRs held in an early data release. Ancestry clustering placed 81% of approximately 420 genotyped donors in the Caucasian-associated cluster. Study-wide points: Most TCR sequences were rare, but some public TCRs occurred in many donors.

Germline CDR1 MNHEY, CDR2 SVGAGI. Trimming at V came to 10 bases and at J to 2 bases, leaving 10 bases not matched to a gene. This CDR3 has 14 amino acids. As for this clone: The antigen is unknown.

Amplification used 60 Vbeta primers and 13 Jbeta primers. Method: immunoSEQ multiplex PCR; TCRdb's copy keeps in-frame clones and lacks some. In all, the sample yields over 120,000 clones. Sample: PBMCs. This sequence joins TRBV6-5 and TRBJ2-5; TRBD1 agrees at 7 bases. The sequence derives from a male donor in good health and CMV-seronegative. The CDR3 sequence: CATHRDSRQETQYF. The CDR3 DNA is TGTGCCACCCATAGGGACAGCCGTCAAGAGACCCAGTACTTC.